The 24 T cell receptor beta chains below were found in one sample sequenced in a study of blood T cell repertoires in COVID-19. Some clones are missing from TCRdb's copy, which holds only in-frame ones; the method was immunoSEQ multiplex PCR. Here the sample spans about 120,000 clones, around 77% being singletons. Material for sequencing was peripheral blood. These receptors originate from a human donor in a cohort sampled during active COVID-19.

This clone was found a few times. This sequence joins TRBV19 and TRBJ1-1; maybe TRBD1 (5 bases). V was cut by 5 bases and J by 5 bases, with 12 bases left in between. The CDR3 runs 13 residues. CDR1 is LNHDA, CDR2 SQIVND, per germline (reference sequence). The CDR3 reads CASSQRGRTEAFF. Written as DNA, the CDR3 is TGTGCCAGTAGTCAAAGGGGTCGGACTGAAGCTTTCTTT.

Here the CDR3 reads CASTAFEGQPQHF. The DNA for the CDR3 is TGTGCCAGTACCGCGTTTGAGGGCCAGCCCCAGCATTTT. The rearrangement links TRBV19 to TRBJ1-5; no firm D call. The CDR3 is 13 amino acids. V gave up 7 bases and J gave up 7 bases, with 14 bases separating them. CDR1 is LNHDA, CDR2 SQIVND, per germline (reference sequence).

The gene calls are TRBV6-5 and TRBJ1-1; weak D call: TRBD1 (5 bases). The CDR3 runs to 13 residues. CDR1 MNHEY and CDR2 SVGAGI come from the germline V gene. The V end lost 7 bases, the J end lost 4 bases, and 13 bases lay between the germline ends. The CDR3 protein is CASTQVTATEAFF. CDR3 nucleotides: TGTGCCAGCACCCAAGTGACAGCCACTGAAGCTTTCTTT.

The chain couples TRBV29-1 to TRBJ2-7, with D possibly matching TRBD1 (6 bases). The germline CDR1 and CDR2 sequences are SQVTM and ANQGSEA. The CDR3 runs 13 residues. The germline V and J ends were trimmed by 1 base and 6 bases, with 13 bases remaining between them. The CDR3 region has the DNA TGCAGCGTTGAAGCCAGGGGAAATGGCGAGCAGTACTTC. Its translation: CSVEARGNGEQYF.

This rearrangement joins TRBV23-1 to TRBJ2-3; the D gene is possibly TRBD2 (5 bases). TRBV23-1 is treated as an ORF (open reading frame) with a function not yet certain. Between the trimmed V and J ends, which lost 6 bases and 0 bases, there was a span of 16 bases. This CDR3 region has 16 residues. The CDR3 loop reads CASSFVCGSSTDTQYF. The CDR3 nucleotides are TGCGCCAGCAGCTTCGTTTGCGGGTCTAGCACAGATACGCAGTATTTT.

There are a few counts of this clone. In DNA, the CDR3 is TGTGCTAGTGGTTTGGTCCCGGGATTCATGAACACTGAAGCTTTCTTT. Encoded protein: CASGLVPGFMNTEAFF. J is TRBJ1-1 and V is TRBV12-5, with D unresolved. The CDR3 covers 16 residues. The ends were cut back, 0 bases at V and 0 bases at J, with 11 bases in the middle. Germline V gene sequence: CDR1 LGHNT, CDR2 FRNRAP.

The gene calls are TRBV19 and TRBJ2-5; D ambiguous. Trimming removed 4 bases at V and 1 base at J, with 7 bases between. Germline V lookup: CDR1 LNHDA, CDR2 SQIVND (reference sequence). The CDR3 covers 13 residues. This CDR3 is CASSSTSQETQYF. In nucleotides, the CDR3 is TGTGCCAGTAGTAGTACAAGCCAAGAGACCCAGTACTTC.

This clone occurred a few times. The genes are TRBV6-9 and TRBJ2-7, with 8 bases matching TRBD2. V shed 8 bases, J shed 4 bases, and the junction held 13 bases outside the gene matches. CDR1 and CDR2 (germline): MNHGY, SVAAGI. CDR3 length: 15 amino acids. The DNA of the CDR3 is TGTGCCAGCCCTCCCCCCTCGCGGGAGGAGTACGAGCAGTACTTC. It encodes CASPPPSREEYEQYF.

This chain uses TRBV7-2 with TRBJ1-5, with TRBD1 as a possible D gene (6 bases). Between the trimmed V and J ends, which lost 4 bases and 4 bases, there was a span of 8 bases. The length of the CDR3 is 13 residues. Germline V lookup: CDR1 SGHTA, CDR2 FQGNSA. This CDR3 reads CASSWQGNQPQHF. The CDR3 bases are TGTGCCAGCAGCTGGCAGGGGAATCAGCCCCAGCATTTT.

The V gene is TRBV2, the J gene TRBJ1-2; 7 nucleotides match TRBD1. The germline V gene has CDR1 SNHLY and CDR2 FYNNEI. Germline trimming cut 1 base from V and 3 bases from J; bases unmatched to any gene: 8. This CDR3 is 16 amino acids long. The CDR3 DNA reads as TGTGCCAGCAGTGAAGGGGGACAGAACCTCCACTATGGCTACACCTTC. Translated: CASSEGGQNLHYGYTF.

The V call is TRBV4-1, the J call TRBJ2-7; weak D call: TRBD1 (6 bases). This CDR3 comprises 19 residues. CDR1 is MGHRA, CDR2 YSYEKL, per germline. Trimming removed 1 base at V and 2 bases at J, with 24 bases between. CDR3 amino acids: CASSQGQVGGSGVPYEQYF. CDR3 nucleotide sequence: TGCGCCAGCAGCCAAGGTCAGGTGGGTGGGTCAGGGGTCCCCTACGAGCAGTACTTC.

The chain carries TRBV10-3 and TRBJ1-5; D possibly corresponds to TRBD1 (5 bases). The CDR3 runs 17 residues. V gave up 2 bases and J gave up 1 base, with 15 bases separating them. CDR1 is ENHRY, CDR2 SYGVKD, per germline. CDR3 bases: TGTGCCATCAGTGAGCCGGACACTAAGGGAAGCAATCAGCCCCAGCATTTT. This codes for CAISEPDTKGSNQPQHF.

The CDR3 here is CASSLRDREGVGAKNIQYF. The CDR3 DNA reads TGTGCCAGCAGCTTACGGGACAGGGAGGGAGTTGGGGCCAAAAACATTCAGTACTTC. The gene calls are TRBV7-9 and TRBJ2-4, with 9 bases identical to TRBD1. The trim removed 2 bases at V and 1 base at J, leaving 12 bases unmatched. CDR3 length: 19 amino acids. CDR1 is SEHNR and CDR2 is FQNEAQ in the germline V gene (reference sequence).

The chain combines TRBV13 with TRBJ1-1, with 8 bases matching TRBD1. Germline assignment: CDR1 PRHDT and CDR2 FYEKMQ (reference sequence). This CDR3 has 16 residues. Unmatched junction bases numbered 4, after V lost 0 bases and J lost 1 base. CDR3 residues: CASSLGTGEANTEAFF. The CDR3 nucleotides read TGTGCCAGCAGCTTAGGGACAGGGGAGGCGAACACTGAAGCTTTCTTT. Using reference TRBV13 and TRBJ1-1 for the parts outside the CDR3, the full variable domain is AAGVIQSPRHLIKEKRETATLKCYPIPRHDTVYWYQQGPGQDPQFLISFYEKMQSDKGSIPDRFSAQQFSDYHSELNMSSLELGDSALYFCASSLGTGEANTEAFFGQGTRLTVV.

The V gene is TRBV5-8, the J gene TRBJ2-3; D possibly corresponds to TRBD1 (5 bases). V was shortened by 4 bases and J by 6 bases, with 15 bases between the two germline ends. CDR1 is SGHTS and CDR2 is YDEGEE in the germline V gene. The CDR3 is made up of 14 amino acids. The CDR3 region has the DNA TGTGCCAGCAGCGCCCTCGACAGCTCCGATACGCAGTATTTT. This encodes CASSALDSSDTQYF. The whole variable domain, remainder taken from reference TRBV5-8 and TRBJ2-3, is EAGVTQSPTHLIKTRGQQATLRCSPISGHTSVYWYQQALGLGLQFLLWYDEGEERNRGNFPPRFSGRQFPNYSSELNVNALELEDSALYLCASSALDSSDTQYFGPGTRLTVL.

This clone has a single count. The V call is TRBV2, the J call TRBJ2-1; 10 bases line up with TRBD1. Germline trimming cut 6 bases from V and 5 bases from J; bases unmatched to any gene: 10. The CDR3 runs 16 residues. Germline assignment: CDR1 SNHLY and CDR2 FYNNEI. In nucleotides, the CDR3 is TGTGCCAGCAGGGCCCCCGGGACAGGGGCGGACAATGAGCAGTTCTTC. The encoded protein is CASRAPGTGADNEQFF. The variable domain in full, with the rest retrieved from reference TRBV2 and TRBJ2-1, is EPEVTQTPSHQVTQMGQEVILRCVPISNHLYFYWYRQILGQKVEFLVSFYNNEISEKSEIFDDQFSVERPDGSNFTLKIRSTKLEDSAMYFCASRAPGTGADNEQFFGPGTRLTVL.

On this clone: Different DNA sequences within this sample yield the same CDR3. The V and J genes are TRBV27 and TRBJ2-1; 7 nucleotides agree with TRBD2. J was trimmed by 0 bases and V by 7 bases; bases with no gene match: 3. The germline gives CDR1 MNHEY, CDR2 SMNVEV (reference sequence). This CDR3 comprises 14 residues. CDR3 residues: CASTPGGSYNEQFF. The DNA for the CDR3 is TGTGCCAGCACGCCGGGGGGCTCCTACAATGAGCAGTTCTTC.

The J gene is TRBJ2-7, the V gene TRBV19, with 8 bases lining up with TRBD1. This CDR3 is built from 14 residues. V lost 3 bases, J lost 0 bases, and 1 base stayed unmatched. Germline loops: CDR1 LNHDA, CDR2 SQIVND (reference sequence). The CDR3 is CASSIDRGSYEQYF. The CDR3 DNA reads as TGTGCCAGTAGTATTGACAGGGGCTCCTACGAGCAGTACTTC. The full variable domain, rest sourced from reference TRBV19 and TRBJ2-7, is DGGITQSPKYLFRKEGQNVTLSCEQNLNHDAMYWYRQDPGQGLRLIYYSQIVNDFQKGDIAEGYSVSREKKESFPLTVTSAQKNPTAFYLCASSIDRGSYEQYFGPGTRLTVT.

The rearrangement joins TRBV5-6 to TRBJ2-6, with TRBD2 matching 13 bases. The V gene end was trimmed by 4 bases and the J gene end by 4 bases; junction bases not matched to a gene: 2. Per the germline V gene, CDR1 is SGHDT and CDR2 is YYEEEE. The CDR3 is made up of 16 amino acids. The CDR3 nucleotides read TGTGCCAGCAGCACGACTAGCGGGAGGGGGGCCAACGTCCTGACTTTC. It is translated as CASSTTSGRGANVLTF.

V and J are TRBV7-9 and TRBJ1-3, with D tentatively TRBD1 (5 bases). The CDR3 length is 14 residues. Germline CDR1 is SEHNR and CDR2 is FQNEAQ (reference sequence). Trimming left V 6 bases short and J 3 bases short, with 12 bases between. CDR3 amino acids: CASSHVRVGNTIYF. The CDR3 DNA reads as TGTGCCAGCAGTCACGTCAGGGTTGGAAACACCATATATTTT. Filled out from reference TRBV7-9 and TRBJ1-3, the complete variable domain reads DTGVSQNPRHKITKRGQNVTFRCDPISEHNRLYWYRQTLGQGPEFLTYFQNEAQLEKSRLLSDRFSAERPKGSFSTLEIQRTEQGDSAMYLCASSHVRVGNTIYFGEGSWLTVV.

The CDR3 bases are TGTGCCAGCAGTCAAACGGGCGGGGGGGACTACGAGCAGTACTTC. Encoded protein: CASSQTGGGDYEQYF. The chain is built from TRBV6-5 and TRBJ2-7, with 9 bases aligning to TRBD2. Trimming removed 5 bases from V and 3 bases from J; junction bases left unmatched: 8. The CDR3 has 15 residues. Germline V gene sequence: CDR1 MNHEY, CDR2 SVGAGI.

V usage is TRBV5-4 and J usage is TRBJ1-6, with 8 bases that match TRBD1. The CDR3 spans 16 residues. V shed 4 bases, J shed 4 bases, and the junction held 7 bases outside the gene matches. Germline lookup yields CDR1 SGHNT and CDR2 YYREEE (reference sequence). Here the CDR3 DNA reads TGTGCCAGCAGCGCAGGACAGGGTCTATATAATTCACCCCTCCACTTT. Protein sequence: CASSAGQGLYNSPLHF.

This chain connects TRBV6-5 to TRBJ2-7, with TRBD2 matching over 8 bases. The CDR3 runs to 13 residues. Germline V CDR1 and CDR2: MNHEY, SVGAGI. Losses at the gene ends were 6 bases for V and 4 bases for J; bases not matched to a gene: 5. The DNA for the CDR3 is TGTGCCAGCAGAGGACTAGCTACGTACGAGCAGTACTTC. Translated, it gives CASRGLATYEQYF.

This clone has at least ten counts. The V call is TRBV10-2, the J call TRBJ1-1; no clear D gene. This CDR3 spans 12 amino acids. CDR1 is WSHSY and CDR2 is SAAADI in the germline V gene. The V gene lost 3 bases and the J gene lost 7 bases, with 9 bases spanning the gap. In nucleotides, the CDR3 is TGCGCCAGCAGTGACCGTGGCCTTGAAGCTTTCTTT. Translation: CASSDRGLEAFF.